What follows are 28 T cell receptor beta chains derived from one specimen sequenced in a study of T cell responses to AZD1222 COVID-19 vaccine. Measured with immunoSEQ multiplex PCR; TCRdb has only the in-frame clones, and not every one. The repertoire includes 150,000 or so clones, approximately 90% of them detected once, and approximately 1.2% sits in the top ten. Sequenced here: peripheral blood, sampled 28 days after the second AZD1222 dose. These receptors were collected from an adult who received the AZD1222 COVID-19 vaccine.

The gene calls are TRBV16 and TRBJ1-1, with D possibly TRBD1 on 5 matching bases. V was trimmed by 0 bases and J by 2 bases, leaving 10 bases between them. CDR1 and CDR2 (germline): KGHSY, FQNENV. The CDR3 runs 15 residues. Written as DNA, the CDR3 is TGTGCCAGCAGCCAATCTTCCGGGGCCAACACTGAAGCTTTCTTT. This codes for CASSQSSGANTEAFF.

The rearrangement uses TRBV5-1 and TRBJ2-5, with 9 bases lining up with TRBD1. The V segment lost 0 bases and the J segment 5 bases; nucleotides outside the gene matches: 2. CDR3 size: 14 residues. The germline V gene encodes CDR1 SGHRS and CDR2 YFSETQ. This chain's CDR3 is CASSLGGTGETQYF. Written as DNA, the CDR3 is TGCGCCAGCAGCTTGGGAGGGACAGGGGAGACCCAGTACTTC.

CDR3 sequence reads: CASRGPGGRNPGELFF. The CDR3 nucleotides are TGTGCCAGCAGGGGCCCGGGCGGGAGAAATCCCGGGGAGCTGTTTTTT. The V and J genes are TRBV27 and TRBJ2-2; TRBD2 agrees at 7 bases. The germline V gene has CDR1 MNHEY and CDR2 SMNVEV (reference sequence). V trimming: 6 bases; J trimming: 6 bases; junction bases outside the gene matches: 13. The CDR3 extends over 16 amino acids.

The CDR3 is CASSESGRGTDTQYF. DNA for the CDR3: TGCGCCAGCAGTGAGTCGGGCAGGGGAACAGATACGCAGTATTTT. V is TRBV10-1 and J is TRBJ2-3, with D maybe TRBD1 (6 bases). The V gene's germline CDR1 is WNHNN and CDR2 SYGVQD (reference sequence). V shed 0 bases and J shed 3 bases, with 10 bases lying between them. This CDR3 is 15 amino acids long.

In DNA form, the CDR3 reads TGTGCCAGCAGCAGCCGGGACGGGGGATTCAGCTCCTATAATTCACCCCTCCACTTT. Translating it yields CASSSRDGGFSSYNSPLHF. V is TRBV9 and J is TRBJ1-6; a weak D match, TRBD1 (5 bases). Germline V gives CDR1 SGDLS, CDR2 YYNGEE. The length of the CDR3 is 19 residues. With 4 bases removed from V and 0 bases from J, the gap between germline ends came to 20 bases.

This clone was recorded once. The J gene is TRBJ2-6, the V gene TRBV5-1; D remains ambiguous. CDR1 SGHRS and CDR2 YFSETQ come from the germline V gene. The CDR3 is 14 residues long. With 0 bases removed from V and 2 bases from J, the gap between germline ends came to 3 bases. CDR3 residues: CASSLAAGANVLTF. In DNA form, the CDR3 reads TGCGCCAGCAGCTTGGCTGCTGGGGCCAACGTCCTGACTTTC.

Here the CDR3 DNA reads TGTGCCAGCAGCCTCACCACAGGGGGCGATGGCTACACCTTC. Its protein is CASSLTTGGDGYTF. The chain is built from TRBV7-8 and TRBJ1-2; 9 bases are shared with TRBD1. Germline V gene sequence: CDR1 SGHVS, CDR2 FQNEAQ. This CDR3 has 14 residues. V was clipped by 5 bases and J by 6 bases; unmatched bases: 7. Full variable domain (outside the CDR3, taken from reference TRBV7-8 and TRBJ1-2): GAGVSQSPRYKVAKRGQDVALRCDPISGHVSLFWYQQALGQGPEFLTYFQNEAQLDKSGLPSDRFFAERPEGSVSTLKIQRTQQEDSAVYLCASSLTTGGDGYTFGSGTRLTVV.

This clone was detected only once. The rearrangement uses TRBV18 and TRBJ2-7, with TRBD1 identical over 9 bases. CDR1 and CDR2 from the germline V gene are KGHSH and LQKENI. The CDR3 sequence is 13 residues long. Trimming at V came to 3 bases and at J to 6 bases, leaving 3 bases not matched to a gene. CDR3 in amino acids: CASSPGTGTEQYF. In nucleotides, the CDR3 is TGTGCCAGCTCACCCGGGACAGGGACCGAGCAGTACTTC.

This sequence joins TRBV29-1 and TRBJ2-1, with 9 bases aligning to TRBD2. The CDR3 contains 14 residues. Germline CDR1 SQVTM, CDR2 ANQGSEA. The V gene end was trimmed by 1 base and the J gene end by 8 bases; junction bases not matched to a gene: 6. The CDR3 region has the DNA TGCAGCGTTGAAGGCGGGAGGGCCTATGATGAGCAGTTCTTC. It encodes CSVEGGRAYDEQFF.

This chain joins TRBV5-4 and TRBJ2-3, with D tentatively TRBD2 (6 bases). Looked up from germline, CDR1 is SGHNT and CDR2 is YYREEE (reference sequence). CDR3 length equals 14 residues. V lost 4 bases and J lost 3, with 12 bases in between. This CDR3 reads CASSTRRGTDTQYF. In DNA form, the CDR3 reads TGTGCCAGCAGCACCCGGCGGGGAACAGATACGCAGTATTTT.

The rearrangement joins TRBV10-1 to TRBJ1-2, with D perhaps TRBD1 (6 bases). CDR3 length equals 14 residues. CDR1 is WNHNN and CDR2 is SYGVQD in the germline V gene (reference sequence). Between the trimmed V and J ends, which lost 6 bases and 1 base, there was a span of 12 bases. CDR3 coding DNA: TGCGCCAGCAGCCGGAGGACAGATAACTATGGCTACACCTTC. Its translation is CASSRRTDNYGYTF.

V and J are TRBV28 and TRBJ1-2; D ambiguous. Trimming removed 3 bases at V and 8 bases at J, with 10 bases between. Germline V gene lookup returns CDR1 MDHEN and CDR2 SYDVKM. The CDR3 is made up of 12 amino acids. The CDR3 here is CASSFSGWGYTF. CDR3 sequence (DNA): TGTGCCAGCAGTTTCTCGGGGTGGGGCTACACCTTC.

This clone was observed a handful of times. The CDR3 sequence is CASSPHSGNTIYF. In nucleotides, the CDR3 is TGCGCCAGCAGTCCACACAGTGGAAACACCATATATTTT. The chain carries TRBV23-1 and TRBJ1-3; D uncertain. TRBV23-1 is flagged as an ORF with uncertain function. The CDR3 is made up of 13 amino acids. The ends were cut back, 4 bases at V and 3 bases at J, with 7 bases in the middle.

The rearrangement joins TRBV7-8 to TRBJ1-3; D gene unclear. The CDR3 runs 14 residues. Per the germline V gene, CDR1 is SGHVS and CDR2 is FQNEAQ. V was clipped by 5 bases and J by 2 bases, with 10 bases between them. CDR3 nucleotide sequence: TGTGCCAGCAGCGCGGCTCAGGCTGGAAACACCATATATTTT. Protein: CASSAAQAGNTIYF.

Here the CDR3 DNA reads TGTGCCAGCAGTTTAGGACTAGCGGGAGGGTCACCCTCCTACAATGAGCAGTTCTTC. Residues: CASSLGLAGGSPSYNEQFF. The chain uses TRBV27 and TRBJ2-1; 15 positions match TRBD2. J was trimmed by 0 bases and V by 2 bases; bases with no gene match: 5. In germline, CDR1 is MNHEY, CDR2 SMNVEV (reference sequence). This CDR3 contains 19 residues.

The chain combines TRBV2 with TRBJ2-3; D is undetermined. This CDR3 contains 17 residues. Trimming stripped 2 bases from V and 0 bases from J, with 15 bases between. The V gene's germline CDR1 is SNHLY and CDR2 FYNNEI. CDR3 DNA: TGTGCCAGCAGTGAACAGCCGCTGGGATTGAGCACAGATACGCAGTATTTT. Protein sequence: CASSEQPLGLSTDTQYF.

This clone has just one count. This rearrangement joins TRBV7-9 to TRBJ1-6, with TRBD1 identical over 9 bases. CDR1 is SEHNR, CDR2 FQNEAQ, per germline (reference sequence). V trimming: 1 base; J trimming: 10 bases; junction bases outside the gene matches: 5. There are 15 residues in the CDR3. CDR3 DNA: TGTGCCAGCAGCTTAGGGGGACAGGGCATGTCACCCCTCCACTTT. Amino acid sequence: CASSLGGQGMSPLHF.

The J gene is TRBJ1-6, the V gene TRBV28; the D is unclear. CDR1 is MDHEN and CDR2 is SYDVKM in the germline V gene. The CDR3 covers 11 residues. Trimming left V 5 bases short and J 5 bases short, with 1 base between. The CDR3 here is CASSNNSPLHF. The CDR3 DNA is TGTGCCAGCAGTAATAATTCACCCCTCCACTTT.

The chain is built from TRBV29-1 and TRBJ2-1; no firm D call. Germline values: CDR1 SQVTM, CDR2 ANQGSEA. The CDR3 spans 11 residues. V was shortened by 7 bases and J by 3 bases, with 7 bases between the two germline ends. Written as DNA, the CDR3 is TGCAGCGCAGACAACTACAATGAGCAGTTCTTC. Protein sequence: CSADNYNEQFF.

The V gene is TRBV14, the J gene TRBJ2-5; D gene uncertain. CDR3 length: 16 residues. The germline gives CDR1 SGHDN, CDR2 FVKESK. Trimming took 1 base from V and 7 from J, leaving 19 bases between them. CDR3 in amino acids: CASSQGPTVDRSTQYF. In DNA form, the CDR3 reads TGTGCCAGCAGCCAAGGACCAACAGTTGACCGCTCGACCCAGTACTTC.

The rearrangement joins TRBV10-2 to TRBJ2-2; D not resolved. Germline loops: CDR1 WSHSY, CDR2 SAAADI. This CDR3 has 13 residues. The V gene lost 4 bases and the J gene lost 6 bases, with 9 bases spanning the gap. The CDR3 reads CASSGSVPGELFF. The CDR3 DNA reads TGCGCCAGCAGTGGGAGCGTCCCCGGGGAGCTGTTTTTT.

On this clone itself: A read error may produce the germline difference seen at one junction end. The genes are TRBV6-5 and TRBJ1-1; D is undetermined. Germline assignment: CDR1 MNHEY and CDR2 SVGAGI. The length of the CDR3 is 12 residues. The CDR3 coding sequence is TGTGCCACCAGTCGGTGGGACACTGAAGCTTTCTTT. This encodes CATSRWDTEAFF.

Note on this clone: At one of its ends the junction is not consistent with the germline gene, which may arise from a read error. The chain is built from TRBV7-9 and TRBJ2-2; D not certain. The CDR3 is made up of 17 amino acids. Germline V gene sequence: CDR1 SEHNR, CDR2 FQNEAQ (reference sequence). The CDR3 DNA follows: TGTGCCAGCAGCGTAGCCTTCGCAGCCCAGGACACCGGGGAGCTGTTTTTT. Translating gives CASSVAFAAQDTGELFF.

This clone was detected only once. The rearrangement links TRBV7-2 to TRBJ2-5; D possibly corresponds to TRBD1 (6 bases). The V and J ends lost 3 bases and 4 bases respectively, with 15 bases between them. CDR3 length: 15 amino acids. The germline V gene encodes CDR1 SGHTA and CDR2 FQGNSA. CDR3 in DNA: TGTGCCAGCAGCTTCTTACGACAGGTTGGAGAGACCCAGTACTTC. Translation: CASSFLRQVGETQYF.

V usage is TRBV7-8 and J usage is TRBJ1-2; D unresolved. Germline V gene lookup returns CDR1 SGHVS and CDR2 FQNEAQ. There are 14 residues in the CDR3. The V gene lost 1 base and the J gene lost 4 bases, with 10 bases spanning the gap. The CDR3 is CASSLGLGTYGYTF. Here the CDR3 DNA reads TGTGCCAGCAGCTTAGGCCTGGGAACCTATGGCTACACCTTC.

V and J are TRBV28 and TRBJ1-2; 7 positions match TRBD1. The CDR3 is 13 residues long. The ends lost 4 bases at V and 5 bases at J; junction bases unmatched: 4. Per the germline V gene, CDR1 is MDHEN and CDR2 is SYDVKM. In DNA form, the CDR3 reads TGTGCCAGCAGTTCGGGACAGAATTATGGCTACACCTTC. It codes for CASSSGQNYGYTF.

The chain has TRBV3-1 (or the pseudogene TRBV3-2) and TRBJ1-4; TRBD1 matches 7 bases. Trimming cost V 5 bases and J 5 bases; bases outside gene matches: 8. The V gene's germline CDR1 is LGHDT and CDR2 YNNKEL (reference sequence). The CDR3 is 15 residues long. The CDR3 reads CASSTKTGINEKLFF. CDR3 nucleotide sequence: TGTGCCAGCAGCACCAAGACAGGGATAAATGAAAAACTGTTTTTT.

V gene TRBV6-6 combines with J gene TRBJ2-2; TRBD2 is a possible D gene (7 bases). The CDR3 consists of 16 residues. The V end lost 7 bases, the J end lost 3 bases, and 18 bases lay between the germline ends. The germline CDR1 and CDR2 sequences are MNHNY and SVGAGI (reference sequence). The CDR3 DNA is TGTGCCAGCACCGATCGGGCGGGGGCTGACACCGGGGAGCTGTTTTTT. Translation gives CASTDRAGADTGELFF.